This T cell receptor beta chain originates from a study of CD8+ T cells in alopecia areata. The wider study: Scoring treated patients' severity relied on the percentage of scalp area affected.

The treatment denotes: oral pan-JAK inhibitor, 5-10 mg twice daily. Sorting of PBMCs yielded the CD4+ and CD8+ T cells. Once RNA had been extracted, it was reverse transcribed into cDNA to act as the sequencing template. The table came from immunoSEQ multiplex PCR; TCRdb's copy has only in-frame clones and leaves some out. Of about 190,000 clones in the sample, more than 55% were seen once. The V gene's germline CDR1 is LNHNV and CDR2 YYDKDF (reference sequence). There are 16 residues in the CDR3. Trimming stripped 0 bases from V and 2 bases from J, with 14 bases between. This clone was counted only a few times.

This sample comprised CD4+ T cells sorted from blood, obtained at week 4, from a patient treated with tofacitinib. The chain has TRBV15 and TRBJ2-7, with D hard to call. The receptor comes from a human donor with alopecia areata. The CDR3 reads CATSRDGPDGAYEQYF. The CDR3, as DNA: TGTGCCACCAGCAGAGATGGGCCCGACGGAGCCTACGAGCAGTACTTC. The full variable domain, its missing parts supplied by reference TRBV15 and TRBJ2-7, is DAMVIQNPRYQVTQFGKPVTLSCSQTLNHNVMYWYQQKSSQAPKLLFHYYDKDFNNEADTPDNFQSRRPNTSFCFLDIRSPGLGDTAMYLCATSRDGPDGAYEQYFGPGTRLTVT.